These 28 T cell receptor beta chains were sequenced from one sample in a study of cytomegalovirus exposure and HLA in healthy donors. Researchers ran the PCR with 60 Vbeta and 13 Jbeta primers. Produced via immunoSEQ multiplex PCR; TCRdb's table is partial and in-frame only. This repertoire shows around 120,000 clones, about 83% found once; its top ten account for 3.4%. Input material: PBMCs. These receptor sequences come from a man aged 30-40 years in good health and CMV-seronegative.

V gene TRBV29-1 combines with J gene TRBJ2-3, with 12 bases that match TRBD2. Germline V gene data show CDR1 as SQVTM and CDR2 as ANQGSEA. CDR3 length: 14 amino acids. V dropped 8 bases and J dropped 4; count of bases not matched to a gene: 7. CDR3 bases: TGCAGCTTCCTAGCGGGAGGGCCTGCAGATACGCAGTATTTT. Translated, it gives CSFLAGGPADTQYF.

V usage is TRBV30 and J usage is TRBJ2-7; D ambiguous. This CDR3 is 11 amino acids long. The germline V gene has CDR1 GTSNPN and CDR2 SVGIG (reference sequence). V lost 2 bases to trimming and J lost 3 bases, with 5 bases between them. This CDR3 is CAWSTGYEQYF. Here the CDR3 DNA reads TGTGCCTGGAGTACGGGCTACGAGCAGTACTTC.

This sequence joins TRBV7-2 and TRBJ2-7, with 7 bases aligning to TRBD1. This CDR3 spans 13 amino acids. CDR1 and CDR2 (germline): SGHTA, FQGNSA. V lost 6 bases, J lost 2 bases, and 4 bases stayed unmatched. The chain's CDR3 is CASRSQGAYEQYF. CDR3 in DNA: TGTGCCAGCAGGAGCCAGGGGGCCTACGAGCAGTACTTC.

The CDR3 region is CAAGGAGDSDTQYF. The CDR3 DNA reads as TGTGCCGCCGGGGGAGCGGGGGATTCAGATACGCAGTATTTT. The chain has TRBV10-3 and TRBJ2-3; TRBD2 aligns across 8 bases. Trimming cost V 11 bases and J 4 bases; bases outside gene matches: 11. Germline CDR1 ENHRY, CDR2 SYGVKD. The CDR3 is made up of 14 amino acids.

The rearrangement uses TRBV25-1 and TRBJ2-7; 8 bases line up with TRBD1. V dropped 2 bases and J dropped 7; count of bases not matched to a gene: 10. The CDR3 has 15 amino acids. The germline V gene encodes CDR1 MGHDK and CDR2 SYGVNS. CDR3 nucleotides: TGTGCCAGCAGTGAACAGGACAGGGCTTTCGGGGAGCAGTACTTC. This gives the protein CASSEQDRAFGEQYF.

V and J are TRBV5-1 and TRBJ2-6, with 7 nucleotides matching TRBD2. The CDR3 is 17 residues long. Germline loops: CDR1 SGHRS, CDR2 YFSETQ. Losses at the gene ends were 0 bases for V and 1 base for J; bases not matched to a gene: 4. CDR3 amino acids: CASSLAPGGSGANVLTF. In nucleotides, the CDR3 is TGCGCCAGCAGCTTGGCACCGGGGGGATCTGGGGCCAACGTCCTGACTTTC.

The chain links TRBV5-5 to TRBJ1-3; 8 bases match TRBD1. V dropped 0 bases and J dropped 2; count of bases not matched to a gene: 4. Germline V gene data show CDR1 as SGHKS and CDR2 as YYEKEE (reference sequence). The CDR3 covers 16 residues. Written as DNA, the CDR3 is TGTGCCAGCAGCTTGGCCGACAGGGGTCCTGGAAACACCATATATTTT. Translation: CASSLADRGPGNTIYF.

There are a few counts of this clone. The chain combines TRBV7-2 with TRBJ2-7; 7 bases are a match to TRBD2. The length of the CDR3 is 14 residues. Germline V lookup: CDR1 SGHTA, CDR2 FQGNSA. V was clipped by 5 bases and J by 1 base; unmatched bases: 5. Written as DNA, the CDR3 is TGTGCCAGCAGCGTTCAGCGGGGATCCTACGAGCAGTACTTC. Translating gives CASSVQRGSYEQYF.

This chain links TRBV28 with TRBJ1-1, with TRBD1 matching 7 bases. The CDR3 is 14 residues long. V lost 2 bases to trimming and J lost 4 bases; unmatched junction nucleotides: 4. Germline V gives CDR1 MDHEN, CDR2 SYDVKM. CDR3 sequence reads: CASSLQGVGTEAFF. The CDR3 DNA sequence: TGTGCCAGCAGTTTACAGGGGGTGGGCACTGAAGCTTTCTTT.

The DNA of the CDR3 is TGTGCCTGGAGAAACAGGGGGCCGGGAAACACCATATATTTT. Its translation: CAWRNRGPGNTIYF. The genes are TRBV30 and TRBJ1-3; 9 nucleotides match TRBD1. Germline V CDR1 and CDR2: GTSNPN, SVGIG (reference sequence). The ends lost 3 bases at V and 4 bases at J; junction bases unmatched: 4. The CDR3 has 14 amino acids. The full variable domain, with the rest looked up from reference TRBV30 and TRBJ1-3, is SQTIHQWPATLVQPVGSPLSLECTVEGTSNPNLYWYRQAAGRGLQLLFYSVGIGQISSEVPQNLSASRPQDRQFILSSKKLLLSDSGFYLCAWRNRGPGNTIYFGEGSWLTVV.

V and J are TRBV19 and TRBJ1-2; D might be TRBD1 (5 bases). Germline-derived CDR1 and CDR2 are LNHDA and SQIVND (reference sequence). V was shortened by 7 bases and J by 4 bases, with 16 bases between the two germline ends. CDR3 length: 14 amino acids. CDR3 bases: TGTGCCAGTACCCTCACCCAGGGATTCTATGGCTACACCTTC. Translation: CASTLTQGFYGYTF.

This rearrangement joins TRBV28 to TRBJ1-2; D is ambiguous. Germline assignment: CDR1 MDHEN and CDR2 SYDVKM. The CDR3 consists of 12 residues. V shed 2 bases and J shed 7 bases, with 8 bases lying between them. In DNA form, the CDR3 reads TGTGCCAGCAGTTTAAGGCCTAGTGGCTACACCTTC. Protein product: CASSLRPSGYTF.

V usage is TRBV5-4 and J usage is TRBJ2-2; D is possibly TRBD2 (6 bases). The CDR3 is 15 amino acids. The germline V gene has CDR1 SGHNT and CDR2 YYREEE (reference sequence). Trimming shortened V by 1 base and J by 0 bases, and 7 bases separated the two germline ends. The CDR3 DNA sequence: TGTGCCAGCAGCTTGCGGGACTCGAACACCGGGGAGCTGTTTTTT. Its translation: CASSLRDSNTGELFF.

The V and J genes are TRBV28 and TRBJ1-4, with 9 bases lining up with TRBD1. The V gene's germline CDR1 is MDHEN and CDR2 SYDVKM. This CDR3 has 14 amino acids. V dropped 6 bases and J dropped 10; count of bases not matched to a gene: 9. The CDR3 reads CASSLGQGRGKLFF. The CDR3 DNA reads TGTGCCAGCAGCCTAGGACAGGGGCGAGGAAAACTGTTTTTT.

The J gene is TRBJ2-7, the V gene TRBV7-9, with TRBD1 as a possible D gene (5 bases). Germline V gene lookup returns CDR1 SEHNR and CDR2 FQNEAQ (reference sequence). Between the trimmed V and J ends, which lost 1 base and 4 bases, there was a span of 11 bases. The CDR3 consists of 14 residues. The CDR3 reads CASSLEGQFYEQYF. As DNA, the CDR3 is TGTGCCAGCAGCTTAGAGGGGCAGTTTTACGAGCAGTACTTC.

The chain has TRBV9 and TRBJ2-5, with D perhaps TRBD2 (5 bases). The CDR3 is 17 amino acids. Germline V gives CDR1 SGDLS, CDR2 YYNGEE. The V end was cut by 3 bases, the J end by 2 bases, with 20 bases between. The CDR3 nucleotides read TGTGCCAGCAGCGCCGATCCGACTAATCTAGTACAAGAGACCCAGTACTTC. Its translation is CASSADPTNLVQETQYF.

The genes are TRBV28 and TRBJ1-2; D gene ambiguous. This CDR3 comprises 15 residues. Germline assignment: CDR1 MDHEN and CDR2 SYDVKM. Trimming pared 2 bases from V and 0 bases from J, leaving 10 bases between. In nucleotides, the CDR3 is TGTGCCAGCAGTTTAGAGGTGAGAGCTAACTATGGCTACACCTTC. This sequence encodes CASSLEVRANYGYTF.

The chain employs TRBV5-1 and TRBJ1-6; D may be TRBD1 (5 bases). Germline V gives CDR1 SGHRS, CDR2 YFSETQ. V was clipped by 0 bases and J by 5 bases, with 6 bases between them. This CDR3 is built from 14 residues. CDR3 in amino acids: CASSLEGNNSPLHF. The CDR3 DNA is TGCGCCAGCAGCTTGGAGGGGAATAATTCACCCCTCCACTTT.

The chain uses TRBV11-3 and TRBJ2-7, with D tentatively TRBD2 (5 bases). The germline CDR1 and CDR2 sequences are SGHNT and YENEEA. This CDR3 spans 15 amino acids. The V end was cut by 5 bases, the J end by 5 bases, with 19 bases between. CDR3 nucleotides: TGTGCCAGCAGCCACGGGCGGGCAGTCCCGGACGAGCAGTACTTC. The encoded protein is CASSHGRAVPDEQYF.

The chain carries TRBV28 and TRBJ1-4; 7 bases map to TRBD1. With V trimmed by 2 bases and J by 4 bases, 4 bases remained unmatched. Per germline, CDR1 MDHEN and CDR2 SYDVKM. This CDR3 has 15 amino acids. The chain's CDR3 is CASSLRTGLNEKLFF. The CDR3 DNA sequence: TGTGCCAGCAGTTTAAGGACAGGTCTTAATGAAAAACTGTTTTTT.

The rearrangement links TRBV14 to TRBJ1-1, with a possible D match to TRBD1 (5 bases). The CDR3 extends over 17 amino acids. Deletions cut 4 bases from V and 0 bases from J, with 18 bases between. CDR1 and CDR2 from the germline V gene are SGHDN and FVKESK. The CDR3: CASSPGGGWGMNTEAFF. The DNA for the CDR3 is TGTGCCAGCAGCCCCGGGGGGGGGTGGGGGATGAACACTGAAGCTTTCTTT.

The chain links TRBV19 to TRBJ2-1; 10 bases line up with TRBD1. The ends lost 4 bases at V and 7 bases at J; junction bases unmatched: 4. The CDR3 contains 14 residues. Germline CDR1 reads LNHDA; CDR2 reads SQIVND (reference sequence). CDR3 sequence reads: CASSTDRGLNEQFF. The CDR3 DNA follows: TGTGCCAGTAGTACCGACAGGGGGCTTAATGAGCAGTTCTTC.

This clone showed up just a few times. CDR3 sequence reads: CASSRLGGLSLTETQYF. For the CDR3, the DNA is TGCGCCAGCTCCCGACTCGGCGGCTTATCGTTAACGGAGACCCAGTACTTC. This chain uses TRBV5-1 with TRBJ2-5; D gene ambiguous. The CDR3 totals 17 residues. V gave up 7 bases and J gave up 5 bases, with 27 bases separating them. The germline V gene has CDR1 SGHRS and CDR2 YFSETQ.

This chain links TRBV28 with TRBJ1-2, with 7 bases aligning to TRBD1. This CDR3 region has 15 residues. With 2 bases clipped from V and 4 bases from J, the junction kept 7 bases outside the gene matches. Germline CDR1 MDHEN, CDR2 SYDVKM. CDR3: CASSLGGQAGYGYTF. The CDR3 DNA is TGTGCCAGCAGTTTAGGAGGACAGGCAGGCTATGGCTACACCTTC.

The chain uses TRBV13 and TRBJ2-7; D gene unclear. The CDR3 covers 14 residues. Germline CDR1 is PRHDT and CDR2 is FYEKMQ (reference sequence). V gave up 3 bases and J gave up 3 bases, with 12 bases separating them. CDR3 amino acids: CASSFPDGDYEQYF. The CDR3 nucleotides are TGTGCCAGCAGCTTCCCAGACGGAGACTACGAGCAGTACTTC. The full variable domain, completed using reference TRBV13 and TRBJ2-7, is AAGVIQSPRHLIKEKRETATLKCYPIPRHDTVYWYQQGPGQDPQFLISFYEKMQSDKGSIPDRFSAQQFSDYHSELNMSSLELGDSALYFCASSFPDGDYEQYFGPGTRLTVT.

Only a few counts were recorded for this clone. V usage is TRBV28 and J usage is TRBJ1-6; possible D gene TRBD1, 6 bases. Germline V gene lookup returns CDR1 MDHEN and CDR2 SYDVKM. The CDR3 spans 15 residues. V shed 5 bases and J shed 10 bases, with 18 bases lying between them. In nucleotides, the CDR3 is TGTGCCAGCAGTGAGACCGGGCCAAGGGGGTCACCCCTCCACTTT. The encoded protein is CASSETGPRGSPLHF.

The J gene is TRBJ1-2, the V gene TRBV28, with 8 bases fitting TRBD1. Looked up from germline, CDR1 is MDHEN and CDR2 is SYDVKM. Losses at the gene ends were 3 bases for V and 4 bases for J; bases not matched to a gene: 4. The CDR3 has 14 residues. The CDR3 loop is CASSFVRGPYGYTF. CDR3 DNA sequence: TGTGCCAGCAGTTTCGTCAGGGGGCCCTATGGCTACACCTTC.

The V gene is TRBV7-9, the J gene TRBJ2-6; 9 nucleotides agree with TRBD1. CDR1 and CDR2 (germline): SEHNR, FQNEAQ (reference sequence). The CDR3 is 17 residues long. The junction had 5 bases not matched to a gene; V was cut back by 5 bases and J by 0 bases. CDR3 sequence: CASSQDRGSSGANVLTF. CDR3 coding DNA: TGTGCCAGCAGCCAGGACAGGGGCTCCTCTGGGGCCAACGTCCTGACTTTC.